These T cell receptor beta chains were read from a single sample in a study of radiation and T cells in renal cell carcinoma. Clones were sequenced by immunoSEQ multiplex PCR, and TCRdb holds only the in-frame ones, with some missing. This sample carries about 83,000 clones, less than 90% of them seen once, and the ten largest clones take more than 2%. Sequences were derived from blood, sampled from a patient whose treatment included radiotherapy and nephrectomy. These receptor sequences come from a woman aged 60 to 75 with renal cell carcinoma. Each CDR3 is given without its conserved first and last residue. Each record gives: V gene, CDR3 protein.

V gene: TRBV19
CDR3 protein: ASSISPGQPYEQY

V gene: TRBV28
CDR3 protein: ASWGQYEQY

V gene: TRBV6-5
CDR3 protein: ASTEGRRTEAF

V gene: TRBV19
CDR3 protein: ASSMVGIGGYT

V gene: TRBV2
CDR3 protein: ASSGENYKYNEQF

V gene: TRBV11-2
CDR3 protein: ASSLPHRDNEQF

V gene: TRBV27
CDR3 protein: ASTPGTDGTDTQY

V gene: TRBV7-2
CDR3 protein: ASSLEASAYEQY

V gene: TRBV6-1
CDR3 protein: ASSYKGEAF

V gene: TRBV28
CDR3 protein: ASRWDSVNTGELF

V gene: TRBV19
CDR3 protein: ASTRHTEAF

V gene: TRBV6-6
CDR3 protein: ASSYSFPSYEQY

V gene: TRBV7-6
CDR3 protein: ASSLGSSGNTIY

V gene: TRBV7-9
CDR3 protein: ASSLAPRGDEQF

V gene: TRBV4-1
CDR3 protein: ASSQDLAGSEQY

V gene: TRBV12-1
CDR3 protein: ASSFSIIFSGGQSTDTQY

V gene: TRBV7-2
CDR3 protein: ASSLGGAGTEAF

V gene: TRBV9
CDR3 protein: ASSVRDRGNWDTQY

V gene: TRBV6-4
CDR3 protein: ASSALAGGVNEQF

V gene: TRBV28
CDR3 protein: ASSFEGAPGYT